The sequence of this TCR beta chain was determined in a study of human T cells and chemical hapten exposure. Overall study: A 2 cm by 2 cm inner upper arm patch received 2% DPC for sensitization. Whole-study findings and limits: TCRs whose frequency exceeded 1 in 1000 remained the same following DPC sensitization. Patch test score rose with PT1 expanded TCR count, significant at thresholds 8, 16 and 32, not 4.

The time point denotes: pre-sensitization, week 0. This sample's treatment: therapeutic diphenylcyclopropenone sensitization with weekly scalp DPC. A remark on this clonotype: Its antigen is unidentified.

The CDR3 has 17 residues. Germline-derived CDR1 and CDR2 are MNHEY and SMNVEV (reference sequence). V was shortened by 3 bases and J by 3 bases, with 19 bases between the two germline ends. The library gave individual cDNA molecules unique molecular identifiers. TCRdb passed the RACE reads through MiXCR, listing each CDR3 protein once. The data hold about 180,000 distinct CDR3 sequences, with 30% observed a single time. Specimen: whole blood, collected in connection with sensitization to the hapten diphenylcyclopropenone (DPC). This TCR was recovered from a young woman with alopecia areata. Some clones in this sample may be carry-over from other donors' samples. The V and J genes are TRBV27 and TRBJ2-3; D unclear. CDR3 sequence reads: CASSLNPPGLKTDTQYF. DNA for the CDR3: TGTGCCAGCAGTTTGAACCCCCCGGGCCTAAAAACAGATACGCAGTATTTT.